The subject of this entry is one TCR beta chain. Deletions cut 0 bases from V and 3 bases from J, with 9 bases between. The germline CDR1 and CDR2 sequences are KGHSH and LQKENI. This CDR3 has 14 residues. This entry comes from a study of shared T cell receptors in the human thymus. Profiling relied on immunoSEQ multiplex PCR, and the TCRdb table lists in-frame clones only, not all of them. This sample has hundreds of thousands of clones, with around 78% found just once. These sequences were also reported in another study, on human thymus T cells. As that study records: Related work found strong thymic repertoire overlap between unrelated individuals.

V and J are TRBV18 and TRBJ2-7; D remains unclear. Source material: thymocytes. This TCR came from a boy in the first two years of life with a congenital heart defect. The CDR3 is CASSPPNCGYEQYF. The CDR3 nucleotides are TGTGCCAGCTCACCACCGAACTGTGGCTACGAGCAGTACTTC.